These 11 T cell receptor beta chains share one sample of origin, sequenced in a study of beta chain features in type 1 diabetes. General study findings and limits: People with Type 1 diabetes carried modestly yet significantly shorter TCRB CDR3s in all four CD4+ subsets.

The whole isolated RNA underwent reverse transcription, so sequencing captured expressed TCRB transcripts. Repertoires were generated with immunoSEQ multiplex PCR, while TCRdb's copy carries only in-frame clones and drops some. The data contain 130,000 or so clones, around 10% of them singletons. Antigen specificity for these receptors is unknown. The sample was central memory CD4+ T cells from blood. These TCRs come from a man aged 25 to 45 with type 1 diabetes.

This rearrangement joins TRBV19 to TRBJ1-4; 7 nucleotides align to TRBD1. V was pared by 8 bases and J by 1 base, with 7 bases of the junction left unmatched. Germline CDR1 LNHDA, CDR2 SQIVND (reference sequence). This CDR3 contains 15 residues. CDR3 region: CASSNWDRTNEKLFF. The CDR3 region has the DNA TGTGCCAGTTCGAACTGGGACAGAACTAATGAAAAACTGTTTTTT.

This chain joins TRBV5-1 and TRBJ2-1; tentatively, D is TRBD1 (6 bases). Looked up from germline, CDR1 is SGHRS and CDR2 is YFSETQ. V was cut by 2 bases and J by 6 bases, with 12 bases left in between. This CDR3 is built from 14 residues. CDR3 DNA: TGCGCCAGCAGCTTCCTTACAGGGATCAATGAGCAGTTCTTC. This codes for CASSFLTGINEQFF.

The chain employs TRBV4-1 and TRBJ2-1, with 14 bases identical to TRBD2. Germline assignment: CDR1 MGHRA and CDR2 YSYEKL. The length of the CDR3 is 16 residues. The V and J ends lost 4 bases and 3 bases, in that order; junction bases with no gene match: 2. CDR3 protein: CASSRTSGGYYNEQFF. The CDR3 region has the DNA TGCGCCAGCAGCCGGACTAGCGGGGGGTACTACAATGAGCAGTTCTTC.

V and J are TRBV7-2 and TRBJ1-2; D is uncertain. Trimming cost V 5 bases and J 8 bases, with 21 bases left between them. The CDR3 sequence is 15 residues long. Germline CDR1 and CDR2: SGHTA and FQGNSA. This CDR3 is CASSPLSDGVGGYTF. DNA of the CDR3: TGTGCCAGCAGCCCCCTCTCGGACGGGGTGGGAGGCTACACCTTC.

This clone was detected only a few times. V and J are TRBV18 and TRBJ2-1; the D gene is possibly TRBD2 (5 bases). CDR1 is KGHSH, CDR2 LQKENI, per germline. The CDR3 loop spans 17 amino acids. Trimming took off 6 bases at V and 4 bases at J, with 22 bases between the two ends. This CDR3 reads CASSPGSDWGSYNEQFF. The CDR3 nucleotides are TGTGCCAGCTCTCCGGGGAGCGATTGGGGTAGTTACAATGAGCAGTTCTTC. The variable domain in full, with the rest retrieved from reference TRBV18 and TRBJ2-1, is NAGVMQNPRHLVRRRGQEARLRCSPMKGHSHVYWYRQLPEEGLKFMVYLQKENIIDESGMPKERFSAEFPKEGPSILRIQQVVRGDSAAYFCASSPGSDWGSYNEQFFGPGTRLTVL.

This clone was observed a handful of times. CDR3 sequence reads: CASSSGQGGPYEQYF. In nucleotides, the CDR3 is TGTGCCAGTTCATCTGGACAGGGCGGCCCCTACGAGCAGTACTTC. The chain employs TRBV18 and TRBJ2-7, with 8 bases aligning to TRBD1. Germline V gives CDR1 KGHSH, CDR2 LQKENI. CDR3 length equals 15 residues. J was trimmed by 2 bases and V by 9 bases; bases with no gene match: 12.

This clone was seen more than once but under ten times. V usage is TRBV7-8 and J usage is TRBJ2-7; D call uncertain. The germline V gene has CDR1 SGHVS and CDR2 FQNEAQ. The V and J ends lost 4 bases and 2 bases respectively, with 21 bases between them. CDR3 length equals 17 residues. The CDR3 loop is CASSSYRGNLSPYEQYF. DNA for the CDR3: TGTGCCAGCAGCTCGTATCGAGGCAACCTCTCTCCCTACGAGCAGTACTTC.

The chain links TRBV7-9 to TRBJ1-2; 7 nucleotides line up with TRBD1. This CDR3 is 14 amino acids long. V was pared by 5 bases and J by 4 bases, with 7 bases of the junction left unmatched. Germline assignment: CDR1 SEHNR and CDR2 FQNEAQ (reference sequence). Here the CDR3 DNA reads TGTGCCAGCAGCCCAACCGGGACAGCCTATGGCTACACCTTC. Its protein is CASSPTGTAYGYTF.

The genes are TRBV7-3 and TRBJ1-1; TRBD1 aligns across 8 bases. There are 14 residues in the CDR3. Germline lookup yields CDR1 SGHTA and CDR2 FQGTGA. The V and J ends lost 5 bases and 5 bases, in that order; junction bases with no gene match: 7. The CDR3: CASSEQGGRTEAFF. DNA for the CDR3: TGTGCCAGCAGCGAACAGGGGGGGAGGACTGAAGCTTTCTTT.

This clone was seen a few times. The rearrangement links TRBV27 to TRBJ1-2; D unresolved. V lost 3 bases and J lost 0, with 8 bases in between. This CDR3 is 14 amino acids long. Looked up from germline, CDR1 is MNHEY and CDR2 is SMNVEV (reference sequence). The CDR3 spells CASSFLDSNYGYTF. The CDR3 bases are TGTGCCAGCAGTTTTTTAGATTCTAACTATGGCTACACCTTC.

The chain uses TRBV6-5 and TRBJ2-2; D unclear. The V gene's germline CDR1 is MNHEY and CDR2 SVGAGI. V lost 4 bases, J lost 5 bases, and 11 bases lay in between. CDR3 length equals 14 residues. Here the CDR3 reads CASSSRERTGELFF. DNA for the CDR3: TGTGCCAGCAGTTCGAGAGAACGTACCGGGGAGCTGTTTTTT.